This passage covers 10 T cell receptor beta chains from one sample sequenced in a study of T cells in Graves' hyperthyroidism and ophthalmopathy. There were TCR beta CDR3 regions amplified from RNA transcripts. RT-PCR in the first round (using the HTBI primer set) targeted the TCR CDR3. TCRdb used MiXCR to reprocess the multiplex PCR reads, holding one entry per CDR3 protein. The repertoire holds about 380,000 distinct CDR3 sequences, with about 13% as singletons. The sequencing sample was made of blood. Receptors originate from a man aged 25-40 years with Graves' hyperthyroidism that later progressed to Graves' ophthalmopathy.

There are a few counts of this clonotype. The CDR3 loop reads CASSQGQGSDTEAFF. CDR3 DNA sequence: TGCGCCAGCAGCCAAGGACAGGGGTCAGACACTGAAGCTTTCTTT. V is TRBV4-1 and J is TRBJ1-1, with 8 bases aligning to TRBD1. Germline CDR1 reads MGHRA; CDR2 reads YSYEKL. With V trimmed by 1 base and J by 3 bases, 4 bases remained unmatched. The CDR3 is made up of 15 amino acids.

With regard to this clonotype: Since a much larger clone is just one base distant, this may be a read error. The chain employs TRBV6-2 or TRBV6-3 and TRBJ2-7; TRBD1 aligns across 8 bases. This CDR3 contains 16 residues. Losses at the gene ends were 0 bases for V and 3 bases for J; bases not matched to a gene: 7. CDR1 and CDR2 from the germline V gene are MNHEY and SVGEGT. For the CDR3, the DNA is TGTGCCAGCAGTTACTCGGTGAGGACAGGGAACTACGAGCAGTACTTC. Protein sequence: CASSYSVRTGNYEQYF.

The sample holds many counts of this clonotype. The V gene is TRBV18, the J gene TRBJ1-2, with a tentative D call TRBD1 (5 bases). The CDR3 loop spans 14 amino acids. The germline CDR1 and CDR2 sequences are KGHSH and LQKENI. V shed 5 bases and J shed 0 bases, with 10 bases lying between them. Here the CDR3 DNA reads TGTGCCAGCTCAGTGGACACTTCTAACTATGGCTACACCTTC. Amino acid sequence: CASSVDTSNYGYTF.

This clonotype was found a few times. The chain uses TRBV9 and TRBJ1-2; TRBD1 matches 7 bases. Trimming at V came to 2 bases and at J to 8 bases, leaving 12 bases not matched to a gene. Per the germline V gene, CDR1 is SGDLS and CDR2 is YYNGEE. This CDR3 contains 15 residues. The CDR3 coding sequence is TGTGCCAGCAGCGTCCGGGACAGCGAGAGCTGGGGCTACACCTTC. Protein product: CASSVRDSESWGYTF.

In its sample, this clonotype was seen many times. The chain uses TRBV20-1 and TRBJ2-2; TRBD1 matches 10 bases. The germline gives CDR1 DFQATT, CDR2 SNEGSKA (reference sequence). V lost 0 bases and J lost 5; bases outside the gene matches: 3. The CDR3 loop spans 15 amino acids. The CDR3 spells CSARDRTGGTGELFF. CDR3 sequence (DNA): TGCAGTGCTAGAGATCGGACAGGGGGAACCGGGGAGCTGTTTTTT.

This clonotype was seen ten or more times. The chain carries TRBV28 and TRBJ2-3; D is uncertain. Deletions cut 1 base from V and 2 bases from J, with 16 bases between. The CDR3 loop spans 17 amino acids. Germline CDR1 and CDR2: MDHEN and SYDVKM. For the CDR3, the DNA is TGTGCCAGCAGTTTATCGGCGACGGAAAGGACCACAGATACGCAGTATTTT. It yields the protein CASSLSATERTTDTQYF.

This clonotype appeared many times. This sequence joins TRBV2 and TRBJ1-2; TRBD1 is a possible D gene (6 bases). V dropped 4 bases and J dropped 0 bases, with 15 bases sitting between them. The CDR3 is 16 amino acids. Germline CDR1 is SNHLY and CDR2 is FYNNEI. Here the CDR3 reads CASSGSGGHSNYGYTF. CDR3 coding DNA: TGTGCCAGCAGTGGGAGTGGGGGACATTCTAACTATGGCTACACCTTC. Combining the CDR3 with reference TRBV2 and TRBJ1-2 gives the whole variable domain EPEVTQTPSHQVTQMGQEVILRCVPISNHLYFYWYRQILGQKVEFLVSFYNNEISEKSEIFDDQFSVERPDGSNFTLKIRSTKLEDSAMYFCASSGSGGHSNYGYTFGSGTRLTVV.

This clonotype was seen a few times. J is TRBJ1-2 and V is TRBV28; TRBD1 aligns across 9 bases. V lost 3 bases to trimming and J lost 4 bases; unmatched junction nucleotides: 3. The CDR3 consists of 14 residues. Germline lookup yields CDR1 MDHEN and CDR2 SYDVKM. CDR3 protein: CASSFGQGSYGYTF. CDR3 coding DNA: TGTGCCAGCAGTTTCGGACAGGGGAGCTATGGCTACACCTTC.

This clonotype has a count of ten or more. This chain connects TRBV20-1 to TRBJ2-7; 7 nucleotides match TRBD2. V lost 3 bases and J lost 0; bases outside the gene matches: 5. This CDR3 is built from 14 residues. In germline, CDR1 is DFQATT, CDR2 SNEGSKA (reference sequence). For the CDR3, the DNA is TGCAGTGCTAGTGCTAGCGGTAGCTCCTACGAGCAGTACTTC. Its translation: CSASASGSSYEQYF.

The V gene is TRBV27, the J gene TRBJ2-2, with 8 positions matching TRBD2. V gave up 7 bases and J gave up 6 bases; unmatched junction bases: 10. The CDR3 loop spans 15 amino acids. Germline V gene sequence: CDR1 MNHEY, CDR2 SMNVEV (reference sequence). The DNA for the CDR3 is TGTGCCAGCACCCAGGGCGGGGGGAGGTCCGGGGAGCTGTTTTTT. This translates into CASTQGGGRSGELFF.